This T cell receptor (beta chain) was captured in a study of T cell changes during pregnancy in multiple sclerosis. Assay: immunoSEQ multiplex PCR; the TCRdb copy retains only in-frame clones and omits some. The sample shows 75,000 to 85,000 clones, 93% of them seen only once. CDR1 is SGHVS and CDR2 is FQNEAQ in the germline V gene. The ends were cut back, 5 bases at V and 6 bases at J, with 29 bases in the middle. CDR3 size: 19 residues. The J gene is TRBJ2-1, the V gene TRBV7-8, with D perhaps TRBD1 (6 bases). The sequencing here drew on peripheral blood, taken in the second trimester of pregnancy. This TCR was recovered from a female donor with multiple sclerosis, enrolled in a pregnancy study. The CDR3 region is CASSPGVGYYRVRVNEQFF. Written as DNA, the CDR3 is TGTGCCAGCAGCCCAGGGGTGGGTTATTACCGTGTGAGGGTCAATGAGCAGTTCTTC. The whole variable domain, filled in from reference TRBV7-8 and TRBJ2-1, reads GAGVSQSPRYKVAKRGQDVALRCDPISGHVSLFWYQQALGQGPEFLTYFQNEAQLDKSGLPSDRFFAERPEGSVSTLKIQRTQQEDSAVYLCASSPGVGYYRVRVNEQFFGPGTRLTVL.